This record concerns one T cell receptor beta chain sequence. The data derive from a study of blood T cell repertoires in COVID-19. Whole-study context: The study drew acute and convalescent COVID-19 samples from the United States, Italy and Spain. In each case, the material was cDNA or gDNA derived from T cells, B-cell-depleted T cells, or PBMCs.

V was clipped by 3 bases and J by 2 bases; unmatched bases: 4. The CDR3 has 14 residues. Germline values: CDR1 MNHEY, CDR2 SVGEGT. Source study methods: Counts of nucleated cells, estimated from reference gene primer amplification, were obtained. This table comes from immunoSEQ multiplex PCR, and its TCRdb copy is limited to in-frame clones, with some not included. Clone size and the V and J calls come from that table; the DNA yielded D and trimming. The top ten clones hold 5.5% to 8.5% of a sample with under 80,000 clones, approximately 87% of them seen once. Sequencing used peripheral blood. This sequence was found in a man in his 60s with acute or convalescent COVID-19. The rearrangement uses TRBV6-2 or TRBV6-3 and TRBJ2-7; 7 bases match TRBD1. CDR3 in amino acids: CASSYGQVTYEQYF. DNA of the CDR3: TGTGCCAGCAGTTATGGACAGGTAACCTACGAGCAGTACTTC.